The clone carrying this TCR beta chain was detected once. Its antigen is not identified. The source of the sample is a study of blood T cells in healthy people across ages. The study's findings and limits: Long-lived donors had more naive CD4+ cells and higher diversity than aged donors.

Germline-derived CDR1 and CDR2 are MNHEY and SMNVEV (reference sequence). With 4 bases clipped from V and 3 bases from J, the junction kept 4 bases outside the gene matches. The length of the CDR3 is 15 residues. It was with a sample-barcoded 5' primer and a J-beta primer mix that a second PCR of roughly 6 to 11 cycles was run. TCRdb reprocessed the 5' RACE reads with MiXCR, giving one entry per CDR3 protein. The sample yields approximately 490,000 distinct CDR3 sequences, approximately 25% seen once. A minimum of 7 million PBMCs was isolated per sample. The data also belong to a second study, concerning T cells of mothers and their children. That paper adds: The donors comprised six children and their three healthy Caucasian mothers.

The rearrangement joins TRBV27 to TRBJ1-2, with TRBD1 matching over 11 bases. The sequencing input was blood. This receptor was taken from a boy aged 5 to 17 in good health. The CDR3 reads CASSSGQGVHYGYTF. The CDR3 DNA is TGTGCCAGCAGTTCGGGACAGGGGGTTCACTATGGCTACACCTTC.